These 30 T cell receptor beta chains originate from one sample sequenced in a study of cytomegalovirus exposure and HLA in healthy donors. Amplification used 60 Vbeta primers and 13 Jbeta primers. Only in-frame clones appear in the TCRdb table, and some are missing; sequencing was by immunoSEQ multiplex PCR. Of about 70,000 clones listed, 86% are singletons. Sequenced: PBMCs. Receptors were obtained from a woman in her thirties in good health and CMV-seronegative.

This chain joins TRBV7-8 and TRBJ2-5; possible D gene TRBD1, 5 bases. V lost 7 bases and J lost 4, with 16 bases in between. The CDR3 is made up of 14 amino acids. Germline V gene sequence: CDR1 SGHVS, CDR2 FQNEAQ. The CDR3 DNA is TGTGCCAGCATTAAGGGGCGATTGGGAGAGACCCAGTACTTC. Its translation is CASIKGRLGETQYF.

The CDR3 loop reads CASSDSGGTSYNEQFF. In DNA, the CDR3 is TGTGCCAGCAGTGACTCGGGCGGGACCTCCTACAATGAGCAGTTCTTC. The rearrangement uses TRBV6-4 and TRBJ2-1; D is possibly TRBD2 (6 bases). This CDR3 has 16 residues. The ends were cut back, 0 bases at V and 0 bases at J, with 9 bases in the middle. Germline V lookup: CDR1 MRHNA, CDR2 SNTAGT.

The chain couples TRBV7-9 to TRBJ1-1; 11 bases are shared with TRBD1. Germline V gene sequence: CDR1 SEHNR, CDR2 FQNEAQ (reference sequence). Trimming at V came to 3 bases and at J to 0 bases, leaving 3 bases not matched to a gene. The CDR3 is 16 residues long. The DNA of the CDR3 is TGTGCCAGCAGCTTTGGACAGGGGGCCGTGAACACTGAAGCTTTCTTT. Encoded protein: CASSFGQGAVNTEAFF.

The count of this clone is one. This CDR3 reads CASSAGQGLSGANVLTF. Written as DNA, the CDR3 is TGTGCCAGCAGCGCCGGACAGGGATTGTCTGGGGCCAACGTCCTGACTTTC. This chain uses TRBV7-3 with TRBJ2-6, with 8 bases matching TRBD1. J gave up 1 base and V 5 bases, and 7 bases lay outside the gene matches. Per germline, CDR1 SGHTA and CDR2 FQGTGA. This CDR3 region has 17 residues.

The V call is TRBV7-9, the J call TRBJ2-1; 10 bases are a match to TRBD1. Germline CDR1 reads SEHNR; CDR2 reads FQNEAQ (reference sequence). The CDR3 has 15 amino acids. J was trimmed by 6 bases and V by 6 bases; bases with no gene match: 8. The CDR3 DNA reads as TGTGCCAGCAGGTCACCGGGACAGGGGCTCAATGAGCAGTTCTTC. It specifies CASRSPGQGLNEQFF.

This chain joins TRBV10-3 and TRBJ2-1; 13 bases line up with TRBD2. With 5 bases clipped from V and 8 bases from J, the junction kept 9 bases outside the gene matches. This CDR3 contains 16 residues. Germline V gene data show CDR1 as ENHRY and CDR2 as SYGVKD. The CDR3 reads CAISLSTSGRKHEQFF. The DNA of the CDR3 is TGTGCCATCAGTTTATCGACTAGCGGGAGGAAGCATGAGCAGTTCTTC.

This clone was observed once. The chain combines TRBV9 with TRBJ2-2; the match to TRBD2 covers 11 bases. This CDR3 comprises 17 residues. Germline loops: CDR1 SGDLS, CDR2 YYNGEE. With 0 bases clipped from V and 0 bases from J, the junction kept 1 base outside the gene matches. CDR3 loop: CASSVGTSGSNTGELFF. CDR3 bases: TGTGCCAGCAGCGTAGGGACTAGCGGGTCGAACACCGGGGAGCTGTTTTTT.

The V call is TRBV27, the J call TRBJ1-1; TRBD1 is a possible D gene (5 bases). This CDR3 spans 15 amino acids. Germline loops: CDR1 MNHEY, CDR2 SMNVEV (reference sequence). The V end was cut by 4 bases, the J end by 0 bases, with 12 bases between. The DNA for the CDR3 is TGTGCCAGCAGTTCCCCGGACACCATGAACACTGAAGCTTTCTTT. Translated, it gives CASSSPDTMNTEAFF.

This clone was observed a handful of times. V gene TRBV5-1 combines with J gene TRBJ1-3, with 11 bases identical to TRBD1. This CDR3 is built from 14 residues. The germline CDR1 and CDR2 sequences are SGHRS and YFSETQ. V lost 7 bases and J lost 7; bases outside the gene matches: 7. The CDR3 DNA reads TGCGCCAGCGCCTTAGGGGACAGGGGGAACACCATATATTTT. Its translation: CASALGDRGNTIYF.

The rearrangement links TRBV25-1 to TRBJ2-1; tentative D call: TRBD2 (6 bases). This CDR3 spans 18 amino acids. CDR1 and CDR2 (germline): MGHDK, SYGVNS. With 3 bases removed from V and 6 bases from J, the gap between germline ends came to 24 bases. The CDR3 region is CASSDPSIVEGMGNEQFF. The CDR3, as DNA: TGTGCCAGCAGTGACCCTAGTATTGTGGAGGGAATGGGCAATGAGCAGTTCTTC.

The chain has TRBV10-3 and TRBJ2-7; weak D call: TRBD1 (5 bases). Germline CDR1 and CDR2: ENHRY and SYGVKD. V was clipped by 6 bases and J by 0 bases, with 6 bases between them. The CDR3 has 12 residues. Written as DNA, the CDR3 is TGTGCCATCAGGGACAACTCCTACGAGCAGTACTTC. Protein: CAIRDNSYEQYF.

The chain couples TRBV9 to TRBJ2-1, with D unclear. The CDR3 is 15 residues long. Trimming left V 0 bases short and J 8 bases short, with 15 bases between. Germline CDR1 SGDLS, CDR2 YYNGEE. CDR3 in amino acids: CASSVAPGMVDEQFF. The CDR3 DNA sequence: TGTGCCAGCAGCGTAGCTCCGGGTATGGTGGATGAGCAGTTCTTC. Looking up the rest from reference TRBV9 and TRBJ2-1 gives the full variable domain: DSGVTQTPKHLITATGQRVTLRCSPRSGDLSVYWYQQSLDQGLQFLIQYYNGEERAKGNILERFSAQQFPDLHSELNLSSLELGDSALYFCASSVAPGMVDEQFFGPGTRLTVL.

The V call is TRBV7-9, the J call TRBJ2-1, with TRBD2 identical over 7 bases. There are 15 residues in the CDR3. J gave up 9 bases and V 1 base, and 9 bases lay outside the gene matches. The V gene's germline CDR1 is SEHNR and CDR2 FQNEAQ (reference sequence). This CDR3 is CASSLVRAGVLEQFF. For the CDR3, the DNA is TGTGCCAGCAGCTTAGTGCGGGCGGGAGTTCTTGAGCAGTTCTTC.

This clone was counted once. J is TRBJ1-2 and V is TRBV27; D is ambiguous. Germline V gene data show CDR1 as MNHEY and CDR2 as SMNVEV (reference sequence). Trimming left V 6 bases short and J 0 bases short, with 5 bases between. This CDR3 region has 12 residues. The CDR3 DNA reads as TGTGCCAGCAGGGCATCTAACTATGGCTACACCTTC. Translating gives CASRASNYGYTF.

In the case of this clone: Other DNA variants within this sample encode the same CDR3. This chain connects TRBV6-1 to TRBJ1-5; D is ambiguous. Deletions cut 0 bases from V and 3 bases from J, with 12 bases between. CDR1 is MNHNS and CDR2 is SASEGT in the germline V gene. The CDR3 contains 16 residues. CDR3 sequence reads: CASSEALGSLNQPQHF. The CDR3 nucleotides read TGTGCCAGCAGTGAAGCACTGGGCAGCCTCAATCAGCCCCAGCATTTT.

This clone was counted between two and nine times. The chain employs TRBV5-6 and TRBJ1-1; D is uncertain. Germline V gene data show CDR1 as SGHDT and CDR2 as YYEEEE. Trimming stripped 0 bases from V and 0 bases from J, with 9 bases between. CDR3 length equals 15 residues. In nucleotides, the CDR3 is TGTGCCAGCAGCTTGGTTCAGGCGTTGAACACTGAAGCTTTCTTT. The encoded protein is CASSLVQALNTEAFF.

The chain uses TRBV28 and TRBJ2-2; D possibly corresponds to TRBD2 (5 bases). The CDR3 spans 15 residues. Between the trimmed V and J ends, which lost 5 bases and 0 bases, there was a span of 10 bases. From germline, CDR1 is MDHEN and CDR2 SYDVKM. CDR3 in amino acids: CASSPKLANTGELFF. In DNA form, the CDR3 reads TGTGCCAGCAGTCCAAAACTAGCGAACACCGGGGAGCTGTTTTTT.

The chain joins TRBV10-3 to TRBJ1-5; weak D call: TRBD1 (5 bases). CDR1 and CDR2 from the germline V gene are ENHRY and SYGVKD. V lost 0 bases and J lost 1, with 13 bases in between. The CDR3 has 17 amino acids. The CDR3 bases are TGTGCCATCAGTGAGTCAGGTAGGGAGGGGAGCAATCAGCCCCAGCATTTT. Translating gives CAISESGREGSNQPQHF.

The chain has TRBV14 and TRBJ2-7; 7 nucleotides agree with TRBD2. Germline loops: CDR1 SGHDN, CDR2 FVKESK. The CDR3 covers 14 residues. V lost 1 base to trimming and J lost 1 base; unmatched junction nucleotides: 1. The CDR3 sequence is CASSQGGGSYEQYF. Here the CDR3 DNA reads TGTGCCAGCAGCCAAGGGGGGGGGTCCTACGAGCAGTACTTC.

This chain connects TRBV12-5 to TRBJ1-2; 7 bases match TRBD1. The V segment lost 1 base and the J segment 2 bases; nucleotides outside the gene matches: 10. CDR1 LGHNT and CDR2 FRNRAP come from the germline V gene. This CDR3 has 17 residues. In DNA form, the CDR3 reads TGTGCTAGTGGTTTGGCATACGAGGACAGGCGGAACTATGGCTACACCTTC. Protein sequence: CASGLAYEDRRNYGYTF. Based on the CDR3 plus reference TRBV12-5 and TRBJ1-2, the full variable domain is DARVTQTPRHKVTEMGQEVTMRCQPILGHNTVFWYRQTMMQGLELLAYFRNRAPLDDSGMPKDRFSAEMPDATLATLKIQPSEPRDSAVYFCASGLAYEDRRNYGYTFGSGTRLTVV.

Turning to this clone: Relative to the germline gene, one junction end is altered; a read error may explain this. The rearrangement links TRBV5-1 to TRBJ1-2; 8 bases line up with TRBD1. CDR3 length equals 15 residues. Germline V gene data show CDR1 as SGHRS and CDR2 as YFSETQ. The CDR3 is CASSQDRADNCGYTF. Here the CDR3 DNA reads TGCGCCAGCAGCCAGGACAGGGCGGATAACTGTGGCTACACCTTC.

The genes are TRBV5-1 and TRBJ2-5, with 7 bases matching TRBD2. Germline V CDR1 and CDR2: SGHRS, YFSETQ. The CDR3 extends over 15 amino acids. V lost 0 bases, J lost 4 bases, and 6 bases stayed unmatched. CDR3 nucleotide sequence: TGCGCCAGCAGCTTGGGCGGGAGTAAATCAGAGACCCAGTACTTC. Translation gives CASSLGGSKSETQYF.

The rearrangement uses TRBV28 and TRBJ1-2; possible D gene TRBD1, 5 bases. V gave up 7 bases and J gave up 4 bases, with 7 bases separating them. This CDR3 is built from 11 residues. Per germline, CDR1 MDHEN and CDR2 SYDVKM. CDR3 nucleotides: TGTGCCAGCACCGGGGGCTATGGCTACACCTTC. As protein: CASTGGYGYTF.

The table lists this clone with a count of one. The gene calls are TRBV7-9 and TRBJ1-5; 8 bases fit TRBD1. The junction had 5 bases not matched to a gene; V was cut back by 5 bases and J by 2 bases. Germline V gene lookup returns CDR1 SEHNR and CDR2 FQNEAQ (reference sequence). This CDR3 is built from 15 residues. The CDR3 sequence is CASSRTGGGNQPQHF. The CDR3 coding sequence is TGTGCCAGCAGCCGCACAGGGGGTGGCAATCAGCCCCAGCATTTT.

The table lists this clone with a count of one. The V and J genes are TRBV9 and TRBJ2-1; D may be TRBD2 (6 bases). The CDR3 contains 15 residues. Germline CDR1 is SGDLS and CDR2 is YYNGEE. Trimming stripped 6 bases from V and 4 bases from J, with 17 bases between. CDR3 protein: CASNTPGLLYNEQFF. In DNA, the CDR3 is TGTGCCAGCAATACCCCGGGACTTCTATACAATGAGCAGTTCTTC.

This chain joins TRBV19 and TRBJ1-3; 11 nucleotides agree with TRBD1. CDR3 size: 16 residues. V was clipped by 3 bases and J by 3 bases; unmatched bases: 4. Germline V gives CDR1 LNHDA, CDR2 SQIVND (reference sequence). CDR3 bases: TGTGCCAGTAGTATTAGGACAGGGGGCGTTGGAAACACCATATATTTT. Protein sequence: CASSIRTGGVGNTIYF.

CDR3 sequence: CASNWDRGNQPQHF. As DNA, the CDR3 is TGTGCCAGCAACTGGGACAGGGGCAATCAGCCCCAGCATTTT. The chain uses TRBV6-1 and TRBJ1-5, with 9 bases aligning to TRBD1. This CDR3 region has 14 residues. From germline, CDR1 is MNHNS and CDR2 SASEGT. V lost 7 bases, J lost 2 bases, and 3 bases stayed unmatched.

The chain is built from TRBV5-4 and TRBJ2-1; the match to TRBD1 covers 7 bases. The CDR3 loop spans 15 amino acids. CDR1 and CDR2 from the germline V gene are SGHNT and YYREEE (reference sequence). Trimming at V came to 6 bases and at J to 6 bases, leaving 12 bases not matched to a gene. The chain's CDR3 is CASNLRQGLSNEQFF. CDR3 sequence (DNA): TGTGCCAGCAACCTAAGACAGGGCCTGTCCAATGAGCAGTTCTTC.

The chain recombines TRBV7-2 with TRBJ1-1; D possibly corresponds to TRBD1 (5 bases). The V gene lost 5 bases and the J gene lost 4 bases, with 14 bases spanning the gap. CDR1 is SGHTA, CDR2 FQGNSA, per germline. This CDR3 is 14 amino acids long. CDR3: CASSQAAGSTEAFF. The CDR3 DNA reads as TGTGCCAGCAGCCAGGCGGCAGGGTCCACTGAAGCTTTCTTT.

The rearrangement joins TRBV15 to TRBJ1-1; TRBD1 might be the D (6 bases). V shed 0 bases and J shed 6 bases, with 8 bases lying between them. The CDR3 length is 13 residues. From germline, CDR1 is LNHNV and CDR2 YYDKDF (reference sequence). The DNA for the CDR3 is TGTGCCACCAGCAGAGAGGACAGACCTGAAGCTTTCTTT. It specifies CATSREDRPEAFF.